The present T cell receptor beta chain was sequenced within a study of regulatory T cells in long-lasting Graves disease. Study background: Under 3 months of antithyroid drugs had been taken by newly diagnosed Graves' patients. General observations from the study: Newly diagnosed patients had higher TCR diversity than persistent Graves' patients did.

HTBI primers from iRepertoire and Arm-PCR of CDR3 regions yielded the TCR beta libraries. TCRdb passed the multiplex PCR reads through MiXCR, listing each CDR3 protein once. This sample has roughly 510,000 distinct CDR3 sequences, with 16% found just once. Regarding this clonotype: What it binds is not known.

The germline gives CDR1 LGHNA, CDR2 YNFKEQ. With 3 bases removed from V and 5 bases from J, the gap between germline ends came to 14 bases. This CDR3 region has 16 residues. The time point was: newly diagnosed GD, antithyroid drugs for less than 3 months. There was RNA extracted from PBMCs, and the TCR library was made from it. The same sample was also studied in work on T cells in Graves' hyperthyroidism and ophthalmopathy. Per that study: Researchers defined stable Graves' hyperthyroidism as no ophthalmopathy progression within 18 months. Onset of ophthalmopathy came a median 6.5 months after the model predicted it.

Source: peripheral blood mononuclear cells (PBMCs), taken at new diagnosis, from a patient treated with antithyroid drugs. The gene calls are TRBV4-2 and TRBJ1-6, with D unresolved. The origin of this receptor is a young man with Graves disease. CDR3 DNA sequence: TGTGCCAGCAGCCAGGCTGCAGCGTTCAATAATTCACCCCTCCACTTT. This gives the protein CASSQAAAFNNSPLHF.